The sample holds many counts of the clone carrying this T cell receptor beta chain. Moderate-to-severe activity, CAS ≥3, NOSPECS ≥4 and duration under 3 months were recorded for donors with ophthalmopathy. The ends were cut back, 4 bases at V and 8 bases at J, with 12 bases in the middle. The CDR3 length is 12 residues. Germline-derived CDR1 and CDR2 are MDHEN and SYDVKM. The data derive from a study of Graves' ophthalmopathy and Graves' hyperthyroidism. CDR3 regions of TCR beta were amplified from RNA transcripts. First-round RT-PCR used HTBI primers; second-round multiplex PCR followed. TCRdb itself ran the multiplex PCR reads through MiXCR, one entry per CDR3 protein. The data show about 400,000 distinct CDR3 sequences, about 18% seen once.

The source is a woman aged 18-30 years with Graves' ophthalmopathy. Specimen: peripheral blood. The J gene is TRBJ2-7, the V gene TRBV28; D gene ambiguous. CDR3 nucleotide sequence: TGTGCCAGCAGTTCCTCGGGTTCCCAGCAGTACTTC. Protein product: CASSSSGSQQYF.